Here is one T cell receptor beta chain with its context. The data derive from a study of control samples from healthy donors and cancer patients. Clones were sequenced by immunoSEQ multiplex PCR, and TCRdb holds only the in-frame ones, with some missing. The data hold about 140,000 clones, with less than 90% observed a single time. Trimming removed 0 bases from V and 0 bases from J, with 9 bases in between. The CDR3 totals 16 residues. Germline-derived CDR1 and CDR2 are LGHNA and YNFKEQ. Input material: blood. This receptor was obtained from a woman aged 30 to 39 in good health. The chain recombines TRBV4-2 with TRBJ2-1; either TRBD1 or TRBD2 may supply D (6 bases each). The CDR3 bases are TGTGCCAGCAGCCAAGATAGGGGGGACTCCTACAATGAGCAGTTCTTC. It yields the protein CASSQDRGDSYNEQFF.